Below, 25 T cell receptor beta chains from the same sample are listed, as sequenced in a study of blood T cells in healthy people across ages. A second PCR, run for roughly 7 to 11 cycles, used a sample-barcoded 5' primer plus a J-beta primer mix. TCRdb analysed the 5' RACE reads with MiXCR anew, one entry per CDR3 protein. The sample includes 800,000 to 950,000 distinct CDR3 sequences, 25% to 35% seen only once; the top ten take about a tenth. The same sample was also studied in work on T cells of mothers and their children.

The sequencing input was blood. The receptors shown here come from a woman between 40 and 55 years old in good health.

This chain joins TRBV10-3 and TRBJ2-3; D not certain. The CDR3 totals 17 residues. The V and J ends lost 4 bases and 6 bases respectively, with 23 bases between them. From germline, CDR1 is ENHRY and CDR2 SYGVKD. CDR3 nucleotide sequence: TGTGCCATCAGTGTGTCGTTAGGCTCTCACGCACCCGATACGCAGTATTTT. Amino acids: CAISVSLGSHAPDTQYF.

In its sample, this clonotype was seen a few times. V gene TRBV15 combines with J gene TRBJ2-2; TRBD2 might be the D (5 bases). CDR3 length equals 16 residues. Germline values: CDR1 LNHNV, CDR2 YYDKDF (reference sequence). V was shortened by 0 bases and J by 2 bases, with 10 bases between the two germline ends. CDR3 bases: TGTGCCACCAGCAGAGATGAAGGACTTAACACCGGGGAGCTGTTTTTT. It yields the protein CATSRDEGLNTGELFF. The full variable domain, in which reference TRBV15 and TRBJ2-2 provide the parts outside the CDR3, is DAMVIQNPRYQVTQFGKPVTLSCSQTLNHNVMYWYQQKSSQAPKLLFHYYDKDFNNEADTPDNFQSRRPNTSFCFLDIRSPGLGDTAMYLCATSRDEGLNTGELFFGEGSRLTVL.

This clonotype was counted at least ten times. V gene TRBV12-3 or TRBV12-4 combines with J gene TRBJ2-1, with 9 bases matching TRBD1. This CDR3 is 13 amino acids long. V lost 6 bases, J lost 9 bases, and 6 bases stayed unmatched. CDR3 coding DNA: TGTGCCAGCAGGCCCACAGGGGGCGGTGAGCAGTTCTTC. Translation gives CASRPTGGGEQFF.

Concerning this clonotype: A read error may be the cause here, since a much bigger clone is one base away. This chain uses TRBV4-3 with TRBJ2-5, with D possibly being TRBD1 (7 bases). The J call may be in error: the DNA end matches TRBJ2-7 better. This CDR3 has 14 amino acids. Germline CDR1 reads LGHNA; CDR2 reads YSLEER. CDR3 protein: CASSQVGQGGEQYF. Here the CDR3 DNA reads TGCGCCAGCAGCCAAGTAGGGCAGGGGGGCGAGCAGTACTTC.

This clonotype was found many times. This CDR3 reads CASTGGGTDTQYF. CDR3 bases: TGTGCCAGTACCGGGGGAGGCACAGATACGCAGTATTTT. The chain employs TRBV28 and TRBJ2-3; a weak D match, TRBD2 (6 bases). The CDR3 is 13 amino acids. V was clipped by 9 bases and J by 1 base, with 11 bases between them. Germline V gene data show CDR1 as MDHEN and CDR2 as SYDVKM. The entire variable domain, with the rest obtained from reference TRBV28 and TRBJ2-3, is as follows: DVKVTQSSRYLVKRTGEKVFLECVQDMDHENMFWYRQDPGLGLRLIYFSYDVKMKEKGDIPEGYSVSREKKERFSLILESASTNQTSMYLCASTGGGTDTQYFGPGTRLTVL.

As to this clonotype: This may stem from a read error, because a much larger clone lies one nucleotide away. Because it lacks the conserved phenylalanine or tryptophan at the end, this CDR3 is likely a read error. The chain carries TRBV7-2 and TRBJ2-6, with unresolved D. V lost 1 base, J lost 9 bases, and 10 bases lay in between. The CDR3 runs to 14 residues. Germline V gives CDR1 SGHTA, CDR2 FQGNSA. CDR3 sequence: CASSLVQLLNVLTC. The CDR3 DNA is TGTGCCAGCAGCTTAGTCCAGCTCCTCAACGTCCTGACTTGC.

Note on this clonotype: A read error is possible here, since a much larger clone lies one base away. The rearrangement uses TRBV28 and TRBJ2-1, with D possibly being TRBD2 (7 bases). The V gene's germline CDR1 is MDHEN and CDR2 SYDVKM. This CDR3 comprises 16 residues. Trimming cost V 3 bases and J 13 bases, with 25 bases left between them. The CDR3 spells CASSFGGTNIQETQFF. The CDR3 DNA reads as TGTGCCAGCAGTTTCGGGGGGACAAACATTCAAGAGACCCAGTTCTTC. Together with reference TRBV28 and TRBJ2-1, the CDR3 gives the full variable domain: DVKVTQSSRYLVKRTGEKVFLECVQDMDHENMFWYRQDPGLGLRLIYFSYDVKMKEKGDIPEGYSVSREKKERFSLILESASTNQTSMYLCASSFGGTNIQETQFFGPGTRLTVL.

This clonotype showed up many times. The chain uses TRBV9 and TRBJ1-2; D unresolved. Germline V gene sequence: CDR1 SGDLS, CDR2 YYNGEE. V was shortened by 2 bases and J by 0 bases, with 11 bases between the two germline ends. This CDR3 has 15 amino acids. The CDR3 DNA reads as TGTGCCAGCAGCGTGCAGGCGAGAGCTAACTATGGCTACACCTTC. Translated: CASSVQARANYGYTF.

As to this clonotype: Germline is not matched at one junction end, which may reflect a read error. V usage is TRBV7-2 and J usage is TRBJ1-5, with D possibly TRBD1 on 6 matching bases. Germline V gene lookup returns CDR1 SGHTA and CDR2 FQGNSA. The CDR3 runs 15 residues. The CDR3 nucleotides are TGTGCCAACAGCTCTCCGGGACACCTAAATCAGCCCCAGCATTTT. Translating gives CANSSPGHLNQPQHF.

V gene TRBV16 combines with J gene TRBJ1-2, with 9 bases lining up with TRBD1. Unmatched junction bases numbered 9, after V lost 5 bases and J lost 8 bases. Germline V lookup: CDR1 KGHSY, CDR2 FQNENV. The CDR3 sequence is 14 residues long. This CDR3 reads CASSKKTGGNGYTF. The CDR3 coding sequence is TGTGCCAGCAGCAAAAAAACAGGGGGCAACGGCTACACCTTC.

Ten or more counts support this clonotype. CDR3 DNA sequence: TGCAGCGTGCACAGGGGGGGCATAATGGAGACCCAGTACTTC. Its translation is CSVHRGGIMETQYF. The chain combines TRBV29-1 with TRBJ2-5, with D perhaps matching TRBD1 (8 bases). The germline V gene encodes CDR1 SQVTM and CDR2 ANQGSEA. V lost 6 bases and J 5 bases, leaving 19 bases between the germline ends. This CDR3 region has 14 residues.

The genes are TRBV19 and TRBJ1-2; D may be TRBD1 (5 bases). The CDR3 consists of 14 residues. Germline CDR1 is LNHDA and CDR2 is SQIVND (reference sequence). Trimming cost V 2 bases and J 8 bases, with 15 bases left between them. The CDR3 nucleotides are TGTGCCAGTAGTATAATGGGGGAGCTCCCCGGCTACACCTTC. This sequence encodes CASSIMGELPGYTF.

The rearrangement uses TRBV5-1 and TRBJ2-7, with TRBD1 matching 9 bases. Germline values: CDR1 SGHRS, CDR2 YFSETQ. V dropped 2 bases and J dropped 3; count of bases not matched to a gene: 6. The length of the CDR3 is 15 residues. CDR3 in amino acids: CASSLPGTGCYEQYF. The CDR3 nucleotides read TGCGCCAGCAGCTTACCCGGGACAGGGTGCTACGAGCAGTACTTC.

The rearrangement joins TRBV7-6 to TRBJ2-7; D tentatively reads TRBD1 or TRBD2 (6 bases each). Trimming removed 3 bases at V and 2 bases at J, with 17 bases between. CDR1 and CDR2 (germline): SGHVS, FNYEAQ. The CDR3 runs to 16 residues. CDR3 sequence: CASSLGGPSSTYEQYF. For the CDR3, the DNA is TGTGCCAGCAGCTTGGGGGGCCCCTCTTCAACCTACGAGCAGTACTTC.

This chain links TRBV5-4 with TRBJ1-5; D gene ambiguous. CDR3 length: 14 residues. Germline-derived CDR1 and CDR2 are SGHNT and YYREEE (reference sequence). V dropped 1 base and J dropped 1 base, with 6 bases sitting between them. The CDR3 DNA reads as TGTGCCAGCAGCTTGCTGGAGAGCAATCAGCCCCAGCATTTT. Protein product: CASSLLESNQPQHF.

This rearrangement joins TRBV6-5 to TRBJ2-7, with 12 bases that match TRBD2. The CDR3 length is 17 residues. The trim removed 4 bases at V and 4 bases at J, leaving 11 bases unmatched. CDR1 and CDR2 (germline): MNHEY, SVGAGI. In DNA, the CDR3 is TGTGCCAGCAGTTTTGGGCCCACTAGCGGGGGGCTTTACGAGCAGTACTTC. It encodes CASSFGPTSGGLYEQYF.

This chain links TRBV20-1 with TRBJ2-7; D possibly uses TRBD1 or TRBD2 (6 bases each). V gave up 3 bases and J gave up 3 bases, with 18 bases separating them. The CDR3 runs to 15 residues. Germline V gene data show CDR1 as DFQATT and CDR2 as SNEGSKA (reference sequence). The CDR3 sequence: CSARADTGGGYEQYF. CDR3 sequence (DNA): TGCAGTGCTAGGGCAGACACAGGAGGGGGCTACGAGCAGTACTTC.

The V call is TRBV20-1, the J call TRBJ2-5, with D possibly called TRBD1 or TRBD2 (6 bases each). The closer fit of TRBJ2-7 to the DNA end suggests the J call may be wrong. Germline lookup yields CDR1 DFQATT and CDR2 SNEGSKA (reference sequence). CDR3 length: 16 residues. The CDR3 spells CSARESIGGTPYEQYF. The CDR3 DNA reads as TGCAGTGCTAGAGAATCCATAGGGGGGACTCCCTACGAGCAGTACTTC.

This clonotype was found a few times. The gene calls are TRBV3-1 and TRBJ2-1; D remains unclear. Germline V lookup: CDR1 LGHDT, CDR2 YNNKEL (reference sequence). Trimming cost V 1 base and J 8 bases, with 12 bases left between them. This CDR3 comprises 14 residues. This CDR3 reads CASSQAAAMDEQFF. The CDR3 bases are TGTGCCAGCAGCCAAGCGGCGGCTATGGATGAGCAGTTCTTC.

Details on this clonotype: One end of the junction does not line up with germline, which may come from a read error. The gene calls are TRBV20-1 and TRBJ2-1; D gene uncertain. The germline CDR1 and CDR2 sequences are DFQATT and SNEGSKA (reference sequence). The CDR3 contains 10 residues. The CDR3 is CGARDSEQFF. In DNA form, the CDR3 reads TGCGGTGCTAGAGACTCTGAGCAGTTCTTC.

The chain couples TRBV7-2 to TRBJ2-7; the D gene is possibly TRBD2 (6 bases). The J call could be wrong; TRBJ2-5 is a better fit for the DNA end. This CDR3 contains 14 residues. CDR1 is SGHTA, CDR2 FQGNSA, per germline. CDR3 DNA sequence: TGTGCCAGCAGCGCGACGGGTCGGGGGGAGACCCAGTACTTC. Protein sequence: CASSATGRGETQYF.

The chain employs TRBV6-5 and TRBJ2-7; 8 nucleotides align to TRBD1. CDR1 is MNHEY and CDR2 is SVGAGI in the germline V gene. The CDR3 loop spans 15 amino acids. V shed 4 bases and J 3 bases; nucleotides not matched to a gene: 8. CDR3 residues: CASSSDGTGRYEQYF. The CDR3, as DNA: TGTGCCAGCAGTTCCGACGGGACAGGACGCTACGAGCAGTACTTC.

This clonotype was counted many times. The V and J genes are TRBV7-2 and TRBJ2-7, with D perhaps TRBD1 (5 bases). Trimming took 0 bases from V and 1 from J, leaving 13 bases between them. Germline CDR1 SGHTA, CDR2 FQGNSA. The CDR3 sequence is 16 residues long. CDR3 protein: CASSLASRAFSYEQYF. The DNA for the CDR3 is TGTGCCAGCAGCTTAGCGAGCAGGGCGTTTTCCTACGAGCAGTACTTC. The full variable domain, completed using reference TRBV7-2 and TRBJ2-7, is GAGVSQSPSNKVTEKGKDVELRCDPISGHTALYWYRQSLGQGLEFLIYFQGNSAPDKSGLPSDRFSAERTGGSVSTLTIQRTQQEDSAVYLCASSLASRAFSYEQYFGPGTRLTVT.

As concerns this clonotype: At one end, the junction sequence differs from germline, possibly due to a read error. This chain joins TRBV3-1 and TRBJ2-3, with 9 bases lining up with TRBD2. This CDR3 spans 14 amino acids. In germline, CDR1 is LGHDT, CDR2 YNNKEL (reference sequence). CDR3 protein: CASGLAGTADTEYF. CDR3 nucleotide sequence: TGTGCCAGCGGGCTAGCGGGGACGGCAGATACGGAGTATTTT.

This clonotype came up a few times. For the CDR3, the DNA is TGCGCCAGCAGCCCGGGGGAACAGCTCTATGGCTACACCTTC. Amino acid sequence: CASSPGEQLYGYTF. The V gene is TRBV5-1, the J gene TRBJ1-2; TRBD1 is a possible D gene (5 bases). V was shortened by 4 bases and J by 4 bases, with 14 bases between the two germline ends. The CDR3 spans 14 residues. The V gene's germline CDR1 is SGHRS and CDR2 YFSETQ.